The 29 T cell receptor beta chains presented below share a single source sample, sequenced in a study of control samples from healthy donors and cancer patients. Clones were read by immunoSEQ multiplex PCR, and TCRdb kept only the in-frame ones, dropping some. The sample holds approximately 190,000 clones. The specimen was blood. These receptors were obtained from a woman aged 30 to 39 in good health.

J is TRBJ2-2 and V is TRBV4-1; no clear D gene. Germline CDR1 and CDR2: MGHRA and YSYEKL. Trimming removed 4 bases at V and 6 bases at J, with 3 bases between. This CDR3 is built from 11 residues. The CDR3 loop is CASSRAGELFF. The CDR3 region has the DNA TGCGCCAGCAGCCGAGCCGGGGAGCTGTTTTTT.

The CDR3 protein is CASGRGGRYGYTF. The CDR3 bases are TGTGCCAGCGGCAGGGGGGGTAGGTATGGCTACACCTTC. The rearrangement joins TRBV6-5 to TRBJ1-2; 7 positions agree with TRBD1. Germline CDR1 and CDR2: MNHEY and SVGAGI. The length of the CDR3 is 13 residues. V dropped 8 bases and J dropped 5; count of bases not matched to a gene: 8.

The V call is TRBV18, the J call TRBJ2-7; D remains unclear. The CDR3 runs 14 residues. CDR1 and CDR2 (germline): KGHSH, LQKENI. Trimming removed 3 bases from V and 0 bases from J, with 9 bases in between. In nucleotides, the CDR3 is TGTGCCAGCTCACCGGCGGTCAGCTCCTACGAGCAGTACTTC. It codes for CASSPAVSSYEQYF.

This sequence joins TRBV5-1 and TRBJ2-2; TRBD2 matches 8 bases. The CDR3 totals 13 residues. With 6 bases clipped from V and 5 bases from J, the junction kept 3 bases outside the gene matches. CDR1 and CDR2 from the germline V gene are SGHRS and YFSETQ. The CDR3 region is CASNERGTGELFF. In DNA, the CDR3 is TGCGCCAGCAACGAGCGGGGGACCGGGGAGCTGTTTTTT.

The V call is TRBV21-1, the J call TRBJ2-7; the DNA was not compared with TRBD2, the D call given in the table. TRBV21-1 is a documented pseudogene. This CDR3 has 12 residues. This CDR3 reads CASSNLLDEQYF. In nucleotides, the CDR3 is TGTGCCAGCAGCAATTTATTAGACGAGCAGTACTTC.

The V and J genes are TRBV29-1 and TRBJ1-5; D is possibly TRBD1 (6 bases). CDR3 length: 12 residues. V was cut by 1 base and J by 5 bases, with 6 bases left in between. The germline gives CDR1 SQVTM, CDR2 ANQGSEA. The CDR3 reads CSVEGTDQPQHF. The CDR3 nucleotides read TGCAGCGTTGAAGGGACAGATCAGCCCCAGCATTTT.

This CDR3 reads CASSKVSGAGGNHGYTF. As DNA, the CDR3 is TGTGCCAGCAGCAAAGTGTCGGGGGCTGGAGGGAACCATGGCTACACCTTC. V is TRBV21-1 and J is TRBJ1-2. TRBV21-1 is assigned pseudogene status. The CDR3 has 17 amino acids.

This chain links TRBV20-1 with TRBJ2-5, with D uncertain. V was clipped by 3 bases and J by 5 bases, with 7 bases between them. Per germline, CDR1 DFQATT and CDR2 SNEGSKA (reference sequence). The CDR3 extends over 11 amino acids. The CDR3 DNA follows: TGCAGTGCTAGGGAACGGGAGACCCAGTACTTC. It is translated as CSARERETQYF.

V gene TRBV4-2 combines with J gene TRBJ2-1; the match to TRBD2 covers 11 bases. Losses at the gene ends were 4 bases for V and 7 bases for J; bases not matched to a gene: 6. CDR1 and CDR2 from the germline V gene are LGHNA and YNFKEQ. This CDR3 is built from 15 residues. The DNA for the CDR3 is TGTGCCAGCAGCCCAATAGCGGGGGGGGTTAATGAGCAGTTCTTC. Its translation: CASSPIAGGVNEQFF.

The genes are TRBV7-9 and TRBJ2-5; 8 bases agree with TRBD2. The germline V gene has CDR1 SEHNR and CDR2 FQNEAQ (reference sequence). V gave up 5 bases and J gave up 2 bases; unmatched junction bases: 13. This CDR3 is built from 17 residues. CDR3 loop: CASSAGGGGNGQETQYF. The CDR3 DNA is TGTGCCAGCAGCGCGGGCGGCGGGGGGAACGGACAAGAGACCCAGTACTTC.

The gene calls are TRBV7-9 and TRBJ1-1; D gene uncertain. The CDR3 runs to 15 residues. Trimming removed 7 bases from V and 0 bases from J, with 15 bases in between. Germline V CDR1 and CDR2: SEHNR, FQNEAQ (reference sequence). The CDR3 region has the DNA TGTGCCAGCATCAAGATGGGTGCGGTGAACACTGAAGCTTTCTTT. Protein: CASIKMGAVNTEAFF.

The chain combines TRBV6-5 with TRBJ1-3; D is uncertain. Germline CDR1 reads MNHEY; CDR2 reads SVGAGI. V was shortened by 8 bases and J by 2 bases, with 16 bases between the two germline ends. This CDR3 has 15 residues. The CDR3, as DNA: TGTGCCAGCGGAGTCCTTGAGGATCCTGGAAACACCATATATTTT. Protein sequence: CASGVLEDPGNTIYF.

The chain recombines TRBV4-1 with TRBJ2-7, with TRBD1 matching 7 bases. The J segment lost 6 bases and the V segment lost 4 bases, leaving 12 bases of the junction unmatched. Germline V CDR1 and CDR2: MGHRA, YSYEKL. CDR3 length: 15 amino acids. CDR3 in DNA: TGCGCCAGCAGCCGAACAGGGGCGTCTCCCCTCGAGCAGTACTTC. It codes for CASSRTGASPLEQYF.

The rearrangement uses TRBV27 and TRBJ1-5; weak D call: TRBD1 (5 bases). Trimming took 2 bases from V and 5 from J, leaving 16 bases between them. CDR3 size: 16 residues. CDR1 and CDR2 (germline): MNHEY, SMNVEV (reference sequence). Written as DNA, the CDR3 is TGTGCCAGCAGTTTACTGTCAGGTTGGGGCCATCAGCCCCAGCATTTT. Encoded protein: CASSLLSGWGHQPQHF.

V and J are TRBV6-5 and TRBJ2-2; 10 positions match TRBD2. Germline CDR1 MNHEY, CDR2 SVGAGI. Trimming took 8 bases from V and 6 from J; bases not matched to a gene: 6. The CDR3 is made up of 14 amino acids. In DNA form, the CDR3 reads TGTGCCAGCGGGCTAGCGGGGGTATCCGGGGAGCTGTTTTTT. It is translated as CASGLAGVSGELFF.

This chain uses TRBV2 with TRBJ1-1, with no clear D. V was trimmed by 4 bases and J by 0 bases, leaving 6 bases between them. Germline CDR1 SNHLY, CDR2 FYNNEI. This CDR3 is 13 amino acids long. CDR3 sequence (DNA): TGTGCCAGCAGTGTGGAGGTGAACACTGAAGCTTTCTTT. The encoded protein is CASSVEVNTEAFF.

The chain links TRBV18 to TRBJ2-7, with 10 bases identical to TRBD1. The CDR3 is 16 residues long. Germline V gene sequence: CDR1 KGHSH, CDR2 LQKENI. The V gene end was trimmed by 0 bases and the J gene end by 2 bases; junction bases not matched to a gene: 4. CDR3 DNA: TGTGCCAGCTCACCACCGTCGGGACAGGGGACCTACGAGCAGTACTTC. Translation gives CASSPPSGQGTYEQYF.

The CDR3 sequence: CASSPLRSFSSGANVLTF. Written as DNA, the CDR3 is TGTGCCAGCAGCCCCCTCAGGAGTTTCTCCTCTGGGGCCAACGTCCTGACTTTC. The V call is TRBV7-9, the J call TRBJ2-6, with no clear D. Germline V lookup: CDR1 SEHNR, CDR2 FQNEAQ (reference sequence). V shed 5 bases and J shed 0 bases, with 17 bases lying between them. The CDR3 runs to 18 residues.

CDR3 protein: CASRTTGPLEAFF. CDR3 DNA sequence: TGTGCCAGCAGGACGACAGGACCCCTTGAAGCTTTCTTT. The chain joins TRBV28 to TRBJ1-1; tentative D call: TRBD1 (6 bases). The V and J ends lost 6 bases and 7 bases respectively, with 15 bases between them. The CDR3 runs 13 residues. Germline V gives CDR1 MDHEN, CDR2 SYDVKM.

The chain employs TRBV24-1 and TRBJ2-3, with 9 bases aligning to TRBD2. The germline CDR1 and CDR2 sequences are KGHDR and SFDVKD. V was pared by 0 bases and J by 4 bases, with 4 bases of the junction left unmatched. The CDR3 runs 16 residues. CDR3 amino acids: CATSDLGGGGPDTQYF. For the CDR3, the DNA is TGTGCCACCAGTGATTTGGGCGGGGGGGGGCCAGATACGCAGTATTTT.

The V and J genes are TRBV5-6 and TRBJ1-3; D might be TRBD1 (5 bases). Germline V gene data show CDR1 as SGHDT and CDR2 as YYEEEE. Trimming left V 2 bases short and J 4 bases short, with 16 bases between. The CDR3 covers 16 residues. The CDR3 DNA follows: TGTGCCAGCAGCTTTTGGGGCTACGGGGGAGGAAACACCATATATTTT. Amino acids: CASSFWGYGGGNTIYF.

The DNA for the CDR3 is TGTGCCAGCAGCTCGGGCCCGGCCTACGAGCAGTACTTC. This translates into CASSSGPAYEQYF. V gene TRBV12-3 or TRBV12-4 combines with J gene TRBJ2-7, with D uncertain. Trimming took off 6 bases at V and 2 bases at J, with 11 bases between the two ends. This CDR3 comprises 13 residues.

The rearrangement joins TRBV5-5 to TRBJ2-5; 12 bases agree with TRBD2. V shed 0 bases and J 5 bases; nucleotides not matched to a gene: 5. This CDR3 region has 16 residues. Germline-derived CDR1 and CDR2 are SGHKS and YYEKEE (reference sequence). CDR3 coding DNA: TGTGCCAGCAGCTTGGAGCCTAGCGGGGGGGCCGAGACCCAGTACTTC. This codes for CASSLEPSGGAETQYF.

The V call is TRBV6-1, the J call TRBJ2-3; 10 positions agree with TRBD1. V was clipped by 3 bases and J by 3 bases; unmatched bases: 3. The CDR3 runs 15 residues. The germline V gene encodes CDR1 MNHNS and CDR2 SASEGT. CDR3: CASSDVGQGTDTQYF. CDR3 coding DNA: TGTGCCAGCAGTGATGTGGGACAGGGGACAGATACGCAGTATTTT.

This chain links TRBV27 with TRBJ2-2; 11 positions match TRBD2. V dropped 4 bases and J dropped 1; count of bases not matched to a gene: 2. Germline V gene lookup returns CDR1 MNHEY and CDR2 SMNVEV (reference sequence). This CDR3 spans 16 amino acids. The CDR3: CASSSTSGVNTGELFF. CDR3 coding DNA: TGTGCCAGCAGTTCGACTAGCGGGGTGAACACCGGGGAGCTGTTTTTT.

V usage is TRBV12-3 or TRBV12-4 and J usage is TRBJ2-7; the D is unclear. CDR3 length: 11 residues. Between the trimmed V and J ends, which lost 3 bases and 6 bases, there was a span of 6 bases. Written as DNA, the CDR3 is TGTGCCAGCAGTTTGACGGGCGAGCAGTACTTC. Encoded protein: CASSLTGEQYF.

The CDR3, as DNA: TGTGCCAGCAGCTTAGCGCTAGGTGGCAAAAACATTCAGTACTTC. It codes for CASSLALGGKNIQYF. The J gene is TRBJ2-4, the V gene TRBV7-8; D gene ambiguous. The CDR3 totals 15 residues. CDR1 and CDR2 (germline): SGHVS, FQNEAQ. V lost 0 bases and J lost 3, with 9 bases in between.

The chain has TRBV5-4 and TRBJ1-1, with no clear D. CDR1 and CDR2 from the germline V gene are SGHNT and YYREEE (reference sequence). The CDR3 length is 13 residues. Between the trimmed V and J ends, which lost 1 base and 1 base, there was a span of 5 bases. The CDR3 DNA follows: TGTGCCAGCAGCTTGTACACGAACACTGAAGCTTTCTTT. The encoded protein is CASSLYTNTEAFF.

V usage is TRBV10-2 and J usage is TRBJ2-7; possibly TRBD1 for D (6 bases). The ends were cut back, 5 bases at V and 0 bases at J, with 11 bases in the middle. CDR1 is WSHSY, CDR2 SAAADI, per germline. The CDR3 loop spans 14 amino acids. CDR3 region: CASSRDRLSYEQYF. The CDR3, as DNA: TGCGCCAGCAGTCGCGACAGGCTCTCCTACGAGCAGTACTTC.